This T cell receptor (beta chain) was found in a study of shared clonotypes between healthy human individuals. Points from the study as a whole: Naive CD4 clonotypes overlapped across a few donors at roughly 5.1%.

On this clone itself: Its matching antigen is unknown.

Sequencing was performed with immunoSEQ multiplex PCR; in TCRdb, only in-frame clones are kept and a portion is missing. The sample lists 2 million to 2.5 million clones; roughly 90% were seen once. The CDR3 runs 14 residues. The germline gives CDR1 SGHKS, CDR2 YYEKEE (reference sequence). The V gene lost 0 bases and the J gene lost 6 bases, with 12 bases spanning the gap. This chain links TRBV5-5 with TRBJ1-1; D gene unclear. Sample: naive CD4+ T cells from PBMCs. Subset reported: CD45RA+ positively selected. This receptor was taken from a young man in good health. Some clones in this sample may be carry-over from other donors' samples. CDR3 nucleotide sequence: TGTGCCAGCAGCTTGGAAGGTCCGGGGTCTGAAGCTTTCTTT. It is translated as CASSLEGPGSEAFF.